This T cell receptor (beta chain) stems from a study of control samples from healthy donors and cancer patients. Germline V gene data show CDR1 as LNHDA and CDR2 as SQIVND (reference sequence). Trimming took off 6 bases at V and 10 bases at J, with 19 bases between the two ends. This CDR3 has 15 amino acids. TCRdb's table, derived via immunoSEQ multiplex PCR, lists solely in-frame clones and lacks some. The repertoire consists of about 150,000 clones, with about 94% occurring once and the leading ten covering more than 8%. The sample comprised blood. This clonotype was sampled from a woman aged 35 to 49 in good health. This sequence joins TRBV19 and TRBJ1-6; D unresolved. The CDR3 protein is CASSDRTDPGSPLHF. CDR3 coding DNA: TGTGCCAGTAGCGACCGGACGGACCCAGGATCACCCCTCCACTTT. Complete variable domain (other parts from reference TRBV19 and TRBJ1-6): DGGITQSPKYLFRKEGQNVTLSCEQNLNHDAMYWYRQDPGQGLRLIYYSQIVNDFQKGDIAEGYSVSREKKESFPLTVTSAQKNPTAFYLCASSDRTDPGSPLHFGNGTRLTVT.